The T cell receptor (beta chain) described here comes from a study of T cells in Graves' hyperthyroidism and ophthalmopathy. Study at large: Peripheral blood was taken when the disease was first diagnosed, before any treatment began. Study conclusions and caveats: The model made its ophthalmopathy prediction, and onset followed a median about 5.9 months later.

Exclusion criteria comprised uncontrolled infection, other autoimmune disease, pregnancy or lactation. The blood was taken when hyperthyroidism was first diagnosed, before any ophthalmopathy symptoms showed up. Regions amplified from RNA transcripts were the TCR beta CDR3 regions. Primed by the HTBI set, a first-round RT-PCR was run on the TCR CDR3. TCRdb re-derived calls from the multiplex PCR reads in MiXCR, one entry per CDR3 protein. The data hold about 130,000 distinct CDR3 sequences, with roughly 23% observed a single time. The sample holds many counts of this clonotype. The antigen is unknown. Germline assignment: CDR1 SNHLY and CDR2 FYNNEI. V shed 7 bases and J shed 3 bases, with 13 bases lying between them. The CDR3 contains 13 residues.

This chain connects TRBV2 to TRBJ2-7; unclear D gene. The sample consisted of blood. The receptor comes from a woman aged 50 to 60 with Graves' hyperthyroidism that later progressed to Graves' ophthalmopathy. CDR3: CASTPSRLYEQYF. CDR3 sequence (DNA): TGTGCCAGCACCCCATCTAGACTCTACGAGCAGTACTTC.